This T cell receptor beta chain was observed in a study of T cells in Graves' hyperthyroidism and ophthalmopathy. This clonotype was counted at least ten times. The antigen is unknown. The ends lost 9 bases at V and 5 bases at J; junction bases unmatched: 0. CDR1 and CDR2 (germline): SNHLY, FYNNEI. The CDR3 runs 11 residues. General study points: Among clonotypes expanded in thyroid above 0.001, most were also found in blood.

Pregnant or lactating patients were excluded, as were those with uncontrolled infection or other autoimmune disease. TCR beta CDR3 sequences were amplified from RNA transcripts. TCR CDR3 underwent first-round RT-PCR with the HTBI primer set. TCRdb analysed the multiplex PCR reads with MiXCR anew, one entry per CDR3 protein. Of a few hundred thousand distinct CDR3 sequences listed, about 46% are singletons. The V call is TRBV2, the J call TRBJ2-7, with 11 nucleotides matching TRBD2. This TCR derives from an adult woman with Graves' disease, either hyperthyroidism or ophthalmopathy (not recorded which). The sequenced sample was peripheral blood or thyroid tissue (not recorded which). In DNA form, the CDR3 reads TGTGCCAGACTAGCGGGAGACGAGCAGTACTTC. Translating gives CARLAGDEQYF. The full variable domain, completed using reference TRBV2 and TRBJ2-7, is EPEVTQTPSHQVTQMGQEVILRCVPISNHLYFYWYRQILGQKVEFLVSFYNNEISEKSEIFDDQFSVERPDGSNFTLKIRSTKLEDSAMYFCARLAGDEQYFGPGTRLTVT.